These 18 T cell receptor beta chains share one sample of origin, sequenced in a study of shared clonotypes between healthy human individuals. Sequenced by immunoSEQ multiplex PCR; TCRdb stores in-frame clones only, minus some. The data contain roughly 1,600,000 clones, less than 99% of them singletons. The material sequenced was naive CD4+ T cells sorted from blood. The subset denotes: CD45RA+ positively selected. These TCRs come from a man aged 30 to 45 in good health.

This chain connects TRBV10-3 to TRBJ2-7, with TRBD1 as a possible D gene (6 bases). V gave up 3 bases and J gave up 7 bases, with 22 bases separating them. The germline V gene encodes CDR1 ENHRY and CDR2 SYGVKD. The CDR3 is made up of 16 amino acids. The DNA of the CDR3 is TGTGCCATCAGTGACTTTTCGGCTGGGGGCGCCTGGGAGCAGTACTTC. This gives the protein CAISDFSAGGAWEQYF.

J is TRBJ2-5 and V is TRBV28; a possible D gene is TRBD2 (6 bases). The length of the CDR3 is 17 residues. CDR1 is MDHEN, CDR2 SYDVKM, per germline. Trimming took off 5 bases at V and 2 bases at J, with 21 bases between the two ends. As DNA, the CDR3 is TGTGCCAGCAGTCGGAGGGGCAGGTGGACTCCGCAAGAGACCCAGTACTTC. It translates to CASSRRGRWTPQETQYF.

The J gene is TRBJ1-5, the V gene TRBV28; 7 positions agree with TRBD1. The CDR3 is 13 residues long. Per germline, CDR1 MDHEN and CDR2 SYDVKM. The junction had 4 bases not matched to a gene; V was cut back by 10 bases and J by 1 base. The CDR3 region is CAIEGASNQPQHF. CDR3 coding DNA: TGTGCCATCGAGGGGGCGAGCAATCAGCCCCAGCATTTT.

V usage is TRBV5-1 and J usage is TRBJ1-1; 9 nucleotides line up with TRBD1. The J segment lost 11 bases and the V segment lost 2 bases, leaving 10 bases of the junction unmatched. Germline V gives CDR1 SGHRS, CDR2 YFSETQ. The CDR3 is 14 residues long. CDR3 protein: CASSLPGQGIAAFF. The DNA for the CDR3 is TGCGCCAGCAGCTTACCAGGACAGGGGATAGCGGCTTTCTTT.

The chain has TRBV27 and TRBJ1-3; TRBD1 matches 9 bases. This CDR3 is built from 15 residues. CDR1 is MNHEY and CDR2 is SMNVEV in the germline V gene (reference sequence). V shed 7 bases, J shed 3 bases, and the junction held 7 bases outside the gene matches. The CDR3 DNA is TGTGCCAGCAAACAACAGGGGGCCAATGGAAACACCATATATTTT. Amino acids: CASKQQGANGNTIYF.

V is TRBV5-6 and J is TRBJ1-3; no firm D call. The CDR3 has 14 amino acids. The germline gives CDR1 SGHDT, CDR2 YYEEEE. V lost 2 bases, J lost 0 bases, and 6 bases lay in between. The CDR3 reads CASSLTLSGNTIYF. The DNA for the CDR3 is TGTGCCAGCAGCTTAACTCTCTCTGGAAACACCATATATTTT.

This chain links TRBV21-1 with TRBJ1-2. TRBV21-1 is a pseudogene segment. The CDR3 is made up of 15 amino acids. The CDR3 DNA is TGTGCCAGCAGCAAAGTAACCAGCCCTAACTATGGCTACACCTTC. Protein sequence: CASSKVTSPNYGYTF.

V and J are TRBV27 and TRBJ1-2; 7 bases match TRBD1. Trimming removed 2 bases from V and 4 bases from J; junction bases left unmatched: 10. CDR3 length equals 16 residues. Germline V gives CDR1 MNHEY, CDR2 SMNVEV (reference sequence). CDR3 bases: TGTGCCAGCAGTTTAAAGTCACCGGGACAGCGCTATGGCTACACCTTC. It yields the protein CASSLKSPGQRYGYTF.

The genes are TRBV19 and TRBJ2-5, with D perhaps TRBD2 (5 bases). V gave up 6 bases and J gave up 2 bases, with 22 bases separating them. CDR1 and CDR2 from the germline V gene are LNHDA and SQIVND (reference sequence). The CDR3 extends over 17 amino acids. The CDR3 here is CASSPMGGAVWQETQYF. The CDR3 DNA follows: TGTGCCAGTAGCCCAATGGGCGGAGCGGTATGGCAAGAGACCCAGTACTTC.

The V and J genes are TRBV10-2 and TRBJ2-7; 15 nucleotides agree with TRBD2. After removal of 7 bases from V and 1 base from J, the junction contained 8 bases not matched to a gene. The CDR3 runs 17 residues. CDR1 and CDR2 (germline): WSHSY, SAAADI. The CDR3, as DNA: TGCGCCAGCAATCTTTTAGGACTAGCGGGAGGGTCCTACGAGCAGTACTTC. Its translation is CASNLLGLAGGSYEQYF.

This chain links TRBV5-1 with TRBJ2-3, with 8 nucleotides matching TRBD1. The germline gives CDR1 SGHRS, CDR2 YFSETQ. The CDR3 is 17 amino acids. Unmatched junction bases numbered 8, after V lost 0 bases and J lost 2 bases. CDR3 nucleotides: TGCGCCAGCAGCTTGGACCGGACAGGGACTTACACAGATACGCAGTATTTT. Translation gives CASSLDRTGTYTDTQYF.

This clone was recorded only once. The CDR3 DNA reads TGTGCCAGTAGGGGACAGGGCCTCTCGCGGCCCTACAATGAGCAGTTCTTC. Protein sequence: CASRGQGLSRPYNEQFF. The chain links TRBV19 to TRBJ2-1; 9 bases fit TRBD1. Germline V gene data show CDR1 as LNHDA and CDR2 as SQIVND (reference sequence). V gave up 6 bases and J gave up 2 bases; unmatched junction bases: 11. This CDR3 is 17 amino acids long.

This sequence joins TRBV4-1 and TRBJ1-1; no reliable D call. Germline CDR1 and CDR2: MGHRA and YSYEKL. V shed 0 bases and J shed 4 bases, with 15 bases lying between them. This CDR3 has 16 amino acids. The CDR3 region is CASSQDRQAVATEAFF. DNA for the CDR3: TGCGCCAGCAGCCAAGATCGGCAGGCGGTGGCCACTGAAGCTTTCTTT.

This clone has a single count. V usage is TRBV28 and J usage is TRBJ1-5; weak D call: TRBD1 (5 bases). Germline V gene data show CDR1 as MDHEN and CDR2 as SYDVKM. This CDR3 region has 13 residues. Trimming shortened V by 7 bases and J by 3 bases, and 10 bases separated the two germline ends. For the CDR3, the DNA is TGTGCCAGCAAGCAGGGTGTCAATCAGCCCCAGCATTTT. Protein: CASKQGVNQPQHF.

The chain has TRBV9 and TRBJ1-2; possibly TRBD1 for D (5 bases). CDR1 is SGDLS, CDR2 YYNGEE, per germline. Trimming removed 6 bases from V and 0 bases from J, with 12 bases in between. The CDR3 has 14 residues. CDR3 amino acids: CASNEGLANYGYTF. The DNA of the CDR3 is TGTGCCAGCAACGAGGGGTTGGCTAACTATGGCTACACCTTC.

The DNA for the CDR3 is TGTGCCAGCAGCTTCGGGGAGGGACTAGGTCACAATGAGCAGTTCTTC. Protein: CASSFGEGLGHNEQFF. V usage is TRBV9 and J usage is TRBJ2-1; 8 positions match TRBD2. Per germline, CDR1 SGDLS and CDR2 YYNGEE. Trimming took 4 bases from V and 5 from J; bases not matched to a gene: 11. This CDR3 is built from 16 residues. The entire variable domain, with the rest obtained from reference TRBV9 and TRBJ2-1, is as follows: DSGVTQTPKHLITATGQRVTLRCSPRSGDLSVYWYQQSLDQGLQFLIQYYNGEERAKGNILERFSAQQFPDLHSELNLSSLELGDSALYFCASSFGEGLGHNEQFFGPGTRLTVL.

The chain joins TRBV2 to TRBJ1-2, with D unresolved. Deletions cut 1 base from V and 4 bases from J, with 10 bases between. CDR3 size: 14 residues. In germline, CDR1 is SNHLY, CDR2 FYNNEI. CDR3 nucleotide sequence: TGTGCCAGCAGTGAAGAGAGGGTTACCTATGGCTACACCTTC. This codes for CASSEERVTYGYTF.

The gene calls are TRBV14 and TRBJ1-2, with unresolved D. CDR3 size: 12 residues. Per the germline V gene, CDR1 is SGHDN and CDR2 is FVKESK. V was trimmed by 4 bases and J by 8 bases, leaving 11 bases between them. DNA for the CDR3: TGTGCCAGCAGCCCTCCCGCGAGGGGCTACACCTTC. Translation: CASSPPARGYTF. The variable domain in full, with the rest retrieved from reference TRBV14 and TRBJ1-2, is EAGVTQFPSHSVIEKGQTVTLRCDPISGHDNLYWYRRVMGKEIKFLLHFVKESKQDESGMPNNRFLAERTGGTYSTLKVQPAELEDSGVYFCASSPPARGYTFGSGTRLTVV.